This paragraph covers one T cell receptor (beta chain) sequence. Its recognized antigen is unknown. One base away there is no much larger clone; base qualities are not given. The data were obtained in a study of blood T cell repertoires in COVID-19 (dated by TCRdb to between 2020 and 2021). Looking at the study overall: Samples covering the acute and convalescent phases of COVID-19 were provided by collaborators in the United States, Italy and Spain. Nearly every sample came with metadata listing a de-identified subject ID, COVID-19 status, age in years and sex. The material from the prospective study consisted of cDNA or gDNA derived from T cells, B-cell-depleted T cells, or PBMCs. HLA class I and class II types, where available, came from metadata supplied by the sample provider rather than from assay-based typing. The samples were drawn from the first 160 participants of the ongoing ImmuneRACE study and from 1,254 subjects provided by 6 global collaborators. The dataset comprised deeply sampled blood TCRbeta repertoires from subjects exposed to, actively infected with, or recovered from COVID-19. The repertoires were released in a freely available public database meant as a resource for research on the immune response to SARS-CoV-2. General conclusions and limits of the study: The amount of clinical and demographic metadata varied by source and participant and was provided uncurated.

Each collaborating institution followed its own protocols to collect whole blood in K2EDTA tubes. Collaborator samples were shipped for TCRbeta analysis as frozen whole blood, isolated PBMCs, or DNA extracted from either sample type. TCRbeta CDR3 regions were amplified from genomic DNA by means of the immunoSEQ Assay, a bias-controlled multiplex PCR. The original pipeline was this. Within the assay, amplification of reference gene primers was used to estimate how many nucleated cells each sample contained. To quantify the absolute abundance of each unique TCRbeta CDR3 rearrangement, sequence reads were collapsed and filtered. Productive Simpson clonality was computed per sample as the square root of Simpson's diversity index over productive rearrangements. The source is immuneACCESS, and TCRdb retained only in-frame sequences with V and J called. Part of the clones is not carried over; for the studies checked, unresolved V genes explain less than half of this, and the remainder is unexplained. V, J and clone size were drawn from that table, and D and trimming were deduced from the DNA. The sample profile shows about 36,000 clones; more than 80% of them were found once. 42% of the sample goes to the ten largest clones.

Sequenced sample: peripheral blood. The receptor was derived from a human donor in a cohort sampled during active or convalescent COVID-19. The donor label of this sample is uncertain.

The sequence in DNA is TGTGCCAGCAGCCAAGAGCCCCGCAGGGAATGGAACATTCAGTACTTC. Translated, it reads CASSQEPRREWNIQYF. The chain is made from TRBV4-2 and TRBJ2-4; TRBD1 is possibly the D segment (5 matching bases). Relative to germline, V is 0 bases shorter and J is 7 bases shorter, with 16 bases between their ends. Including cysteine and phenylalanine, the CDR3 has 16 amino acids. CDR3 DNA only is kept here, 48 bases in frame from base 1. The germline V gene gives CDR1 as LGHNA and CDR2 as YNFKEQ.